The present T cell receptor (beta chain) was sequenced within a study of blood T cell repertoires in COVID-19. Study background: The samples span acute and convalescent COVID-19 from the United States, Italy and Spain. Sources were T cells, B-cell-depleted T cells, or PBMCs; the material itself was cDNA or gDNA.

The method was immunoSEQ multiplex PCR; TCRdb's version includes in-frame clones alone and lacks a portion of them. The sample lists 180,000 or so clones, about 86% occurring once. Germline values: CDR1 MNHEY, CDR2 SMNVEV (reference sequence). The CDR3 has 16 amino acids. J was trimmed by 5 bases and V by 6 bases; bases with no gene match: 7. The receptor's source is a man aged 55 to 69 with acute or convalescent COVID-19. This chain links TRBV27 with TRBJ1-6; 10 bases match TRBD1. The sequenced material came from peripheral blood. The DNA of the CDR3 is TGTGCCAGCAGCAGTTACGGGACAGGGGATAATTCACCCCTCCACTTT. This codes for CASSSYGTGDNSPLHF.